Following are 25 T cell receptor beta chains from one sample sequenced in a study of identical twins. TCRdb re-called the 5' RACE reads through MiXCR, storing one row per CDR3 protein. The sample holds more than 1.5 million distinct CDR3 sequences, around a third seen once. Sequenced: cord blood. These receptors were collected from a newborn girl in good health.

The chain joins TRBV28 to TRBJ2-3; TRBD1 might be the D (7 bases). Germline CDR1 is MDHEN and CDR2 is SYDVKM. V lost 2 bases to trimming and J lost 7 bases, with 28 bases between them. The CDR3 spans 19 residues. For the CDR3, the DNA is TGTGCCAGCAGTTTAGTTGACGACAGGGAGGACCTAGGGATATATACGCAGTATTTT. Amino acids: CASSLVDDREDLGIYTQYF.

The V gene is TRBV11-2, the J gene TRBJ2-4; 10 bases align to TRBD2. The J call may be in error: the DNA end matches TRBJ2-5 better. CDR3 length: 15 residues. Germline V gene lookup returns CDR1 SGHAT and CDR2 FQNNGV. The CDR3 sequence is CASSLPSGGLETQYF. Written as DNA, the CDR3 is TGTGCCAGCAGCTTACCTAGCGGGGGCTTGGAGACCCAGTACTTC.

The chain couples TRBV28 to TRBJ2-1; TRBD1 might be the D (5 bases). Germline CDR1 and CDR2: MDHEN and SYDVKM. Trimming removed 6 bases at V and 10 bases at J, with 16 bases between. CDR3 length equals 13 residues. The CDR3 spells CASRSDLGPEQFF. Written as DNA, the CDR3 is TGTGCCAGCAGGTCAGATCTGGGGCCGGAGCAGTTCTTC. Drawing the rest from reference TRBV28 and TRBJ2-1, the complete variable domain is DVKVTQSSRYLVKRTGEKVFLECVQDMDHENMFWYRQDPGLGLRLIYFSYDVKMKEKGDIPEGYSVSREKKERFSLILESASTNQTSMYLCASRSDLGPEQFFGPGTRLTVL.

This clonotype has more than one count but fewer than ten. Here the CDR3 reads CASSPPGYYEQYF. For the CDR3, the DNA is TGTGCCAGCTCACCCCCGGGGTACTACGAGCAGTACTTC. The chain carries TRBV18 and TRBJ2-7; D may be TRBD2 (5 bases). With 3 bases removed from V and 3 bases from J, the gap between germline ends came to 9 bases. The CDR3 sequence is 13 residues long. Per the germline V gene, CDR1 is KGHSH and CDR2 is LQKENI.

The V call is TRBV20-1, the J call TRBJ2-7; 11 nucleotides line up with TRBD2. Trimming at V came to 6 bases and at J to 0 bases, leaving 4 bases not matched to a gene. Germline V lookup: CDR1 DFQATT, CDR2 SNEGSKA (reference sequence). This CDR3 region has 14 residues. The CDR3 sequence is CSASSGGASYEQYF. In nucleotides, the CDR3 is TGCAGTGCGAGTAGCGGGGGGGCCTCCTACGAGCAGTACTTC.

The genes are TRBV6-1 and TRBJ1-6; 9 nucleotides align to TRBD1. V shed 6 bases and J 6 bases; nucleotides not matched to a gene: 3. The CDR3 extends over 14 amino acids. The germline V gene has CDR1 MNHNS and CDR2 SASEGT. CDR3 coding DNA: TGTGCCAGCAGGGACAGGGGAGGTAATTCACCCCTCCACTTT. This gives the protein CASRDRGGNSPLHF.

The CDR3 loop reads CASSVAGLAGAGELFF. CDR3 DNA sequence: TGTGCCAGCAGCGTAGCAGGGTTAGCGGGAGCCGGGGAGCTGTTTTTT. V gene TRBV9 combines with J gene TRBJ2-2, with 9 bases that match TRBD2. The CDR3 consists of 16 residues. Germline V gene sequence: CDR1 SGDLS, CDR2 YYNGEE. The V and J ends lost 0 bases and 6 bases, in that order; junction bases with no gene match: 6.

This chain uses TRBV3-1 with TRBJ1-2; no clear D gene. Germline V gene sequence: CDR1 LGHDT, CDR2 YNNKEL (reference sequence). V lost 4 bases, J lost 1 base, and 13 bases lay in between. This CDR3 is built from 15 residues. CDR3 sequence (DNA): TGTGCCAGCAGCCGCGTTGGACGCAGTAACTATGGCTACACCTTC. Translation gives CASSRVGRSNYGYTF.

The chain links TRBV4-1 to TRBJ2-1; 14 positions match TRBD2. V was clipped by 0 bases and J by 5 bases; unmatched bases: 3. CDR3 size: 17 residues. Germline CDR1 MGHRA, CDR2 YSYEKL. The CDR3 region has the DNA TGCGCCAGCAGCCAAGATGGGACTAGCGGGAGCCACAATGAGCAGTTCTTC. Amino acids: CASSQDGTSGSHNEQFF.

This clonotype was observed a handful of times. The gene calls are TRBV10-1 and TRBJ1-2; 7 nucleotides match TRBD1. Germline V lookup: CDR1 WNHNN, CDR2 SYGVQD (reference sequence). J lost 6 bases, V lost 6 bases, and 1 base had no gene match. The CDR3 consists of 11 residues. Here the CDR3 DNA reads TGCGCCAGCAGCGGACAGGATGGCTACACCTTC. Encoded protein: CASSGQDGYTF.

The chain couples TRBV9 to TRBJ2-3, with D unclear. V shed 0 bases and J shed 0 bases, with 14 bases lying between them. CDR1 SGDLS and CDR2 YYNGEE come from the germline V gene. This CDR3 region has 17 residues. CDR3: CASSVAWSRSSTDTQYF. The CDR3 DNA reads as TGTGCCAGCAGCGTAGCTTGGAGCCGGTCTAGCACAGATACGCAGTATTTT.

The chain is built from TRBV18 and TRBJ1-2; TRBD1 might be the D (5 bases). V dropped 3 bases and J dropped 8 bases, with 10 bases sitting between them. This CDR3 comprises 12 residues. Germline V gene data show CDR1 as KGHSH and CDR2 as LQKENI. CDR3 in amino acids: CASSPTQGGYTF. The CDR3 DNA reads as TGTGCCAGCTCACCTACCCAGGGAGGCTACACCTTC. Full variable domain (remainder filled in from reference TRBV18 and TRBJ1-2): NAGVMQNPRHLVRRRGQEARLRCSPMKGHSHVYWYRQLPEEGLKFMVYLQKENIIDESGMPKERFSAEFPKEGPSILRIQQVVRGDSAAYFCASSPTQGGYTFGSGTRLTVV.

A single count supports this clonotype. V gene TRBV6-5 combines with J gene TRBJ2-1; 8 bases fit TRBD2. The CDR3 spans 14 residues. Trimming took 2 bases from V and 4 from J; bases not matched to a gene: 1. From germline, CDR1 is MNHEY and CDR2 SVGAGI. The CDR3 loop reads CASSYQRGYNEQFF. The DNA of the CDR3 is TGTGCCAGCAGTTACCAGCGGGGGTACAATGAGCAGTTCTTC.

There are many counts of this clonotype. The chain couples TRBV29-1 to TRBJ1-2, with D hard to call. Trimming removed 4 bases from V and 8 bases from J, with 5 bases in between. The germline gives CDR1 SQVTM, CDR2 ANQGSEA. This CDR3 is 9 amino acids long. This CDR3 is CSVAEGYTF. CDR3 sequence (DNA): TGCAGCGTTGCCGAAGGCTACACCTTC.

The chain has TRBV7-2 and TRBJ2-4; the match to TRBD1 covers 8 bases. The trim removed 4 bases at V and 3 bases at J, leaving 8 bases unmatched. The germline V gene encodes CDR1 SGHTA and CDR2 FQGNSA. The CDR3 loop spans 16 amino acids. CDR3 nucleotides: TGTGCCAGCAGCTATGATCGGGGGACAGGCAAAAACATTCAGTACTTC. This translates into CASSYDRGTGKNIQYF.

This clonotype appeared a few times. This chain uses TRBV9 with TRBJ2-5, with TRBD2 identical over 10 bases. The germline CDR1 and CDR2 sequences are SGDLS and YYNGEE. V lost 2 bases and J lost 2; bases outside the gene matches: 9. This CDR3 contains 17 residues. The CDR3 reads CASSVGTSGIPQETQYF. CDR3 bases: TGTGCCAGCAGCGTTGGTACTAGCGGGATTCCACAAGAGACCCAGTACTTC.

J is TRBJ1-6 and V is TRBV7-2; TRBD1 agrees at 8 bases. Looked up from germline, CDR1 is SGHTA and CDR2 is FQGNSA. The V gene end was trimmed by 2 bases and the J gene end by 5 bases; junction bases not matched to a gene: 2. CDR3 length: 15 residues. The CDR3 reads CASSLLGQDNSPLHF. The CDR3, as DNA: TGTGCCAGCAGCTTATTGGGACAGGATAATTCACCCCTCCACTTT.

The chain combines TRBV20-1 with TRBJ1-6, with D perhaps matching TRBD1 (6 bases). V was cut by 2 bases and J by 7 bases, with 9 bases left in between. This CDR3 has 13 amino acids. Germline lookup yields CDR1 DFQATT and CDR2 SNEGSKA (reference sequence). CDR3 sequence: CSARPRGNSPLHF. Written as DNA, the CDR3 is TGCAGTGCTAGACCCAGGGGAAATTCACCCCTCCACTTT.

This clonotype was seen a few times. This sequence joins TRBV7-9 and TRBJ2-7; TRBD1 agrees at 7 bases. There are 15 residues in the CDR3. V dropped 5 bases and J dropped 5; count of bases not matched to a gene: 12. CDR1 and CDR2 from the germline V gene are SEHNR and FQNEAQ (reference sequence). Here the CDR3 reads CASSPRQGEVNEQYF. The CDR3 DNA is TGTGCCAGCAGCCCCCGACAGGGCGAAGTGAACGAGCAGTACTTC.

This chain uses TRBV20-1 with TRBJ2-7; 14 bases are a match to TRBD2. The germline gives CDR1 DFQATT, CDR2 SNEGSKA (reference sequence). With V trimmed by 6 bases and J by 7 bases, 20 bases remained unmatched. CDR3 length equals 18 residues. The CDR3 loop reads CSAAGTSGRSPLGNEQYF. CDR3 bases: TGCAGTGCGGCCGGGACTAGCGGGAGATCCCCATTAGGCAATGAGCAGTACTTC.

The chain uses TRBV11-2 and TRBJ2-5, with D unclear. The J call may be in error: the DNA end matches TRBJ2-7 better. The CDR3 is 15 amino acids. Germline CDR1 reads SGHAT; CDR2 reads FQNNGV. CDR3 DNA sequence: TGTGCCAGCACCGCAAATCCCTCTACCGTCTACGAGCAGTACTTC. Protein product: CASTANPSTVYEQYF.

This clonotype was found a few times. The chain joins TRBV25-1 to TRBJ2-7, with TRBD1 matching over 8 bases. The CDR3 totals 17 residues. From germline, CDR1 is MGHDK and CDR2 SYGVNS. V trimming: 1 base; J trimming: 1 base; junction bases outside the gene matches: 9. CDR3 loop: CASSELMSGTGSYEQYF. The CDR3 DNA sequence: TGTGCCAGCAGTGAATTGATGTCCGGGACAGGTTCCTACGAGCAGTACTTC.

The V gene is TRBV3-1, the J gene TRBJ2-5; TRBD2 agrees at 8 bases. V lost 2 bases and J lost 5; bases outside the gene matches: 7. CDR1 is LGHDT, CDR2 YNNKEL, per germline (reference sequence). The CDR3 is 15 residues long. As DNA, the CDR3 is TGTGCCAGCAGCCAACCCGGACTAGCCTACGAGACCCAGTACTTC. Amino acid sequence: CASSQPGLAYETQYF.

This clonotype was seen a few times. The rearrangement links TRBV4-2 to TRBJ2-4; D might be TRBD2 (5 bases). Germline loops: CDR1 LGHNA, CDR2 YNFKEQ. Deletions cut 0 bases from V and 7 bases from J, with 13 bases between. This CDR3 has 15 residues. The CDR3 is CASSQDSASWNIQYF. The CDR3 nucleotides are TGTGCCAGCAGCCAAGATTCCGCTAGCTGGAACATTCAGTACTTC.

This clonotype was recorded many times. This chain links TRBV7-9 with TRBJ2-5; the match to TRBD2 covers 9 bases. The CDR3 totals 15 residues. Trimming took 5 bases from V and 4 from J; bases not matched to a gene: 8. Per the germline V gene, CDR1 is SEHNR and CDR2 is FQNEAQ (reference sequence). DNA for the CDR3: TGTGCCAGCAGCCTGGGACTAGCCTTTCTAGAGACCCAGTACTTC. Protein product: CASSLGLAFLETQYF.